The T cell receptor beta chain described here comes from a study of T cell responses to AZD1222 COVID-19 vaccine. Findings and caveats of the study: Reportedly, nearly half the spike-specific TCRs target unmutated variant regions. Regions 160-218 and 743-854 dominated among vaccine-associated CD4 TCRs spanning spike.

Profiled with immunoSEQ multiplex PCR; TCRdb holds only in-frame clones, not every one. The sample carries approximately 79,000 clones, roughly 90% recorded once. The V gene's germline CDR1 is GTSNPN and CDR2 SVGIG (reference sequence). The ends were cut back, 5 bases at V and 4 bases at J, with 9 bases in the middle. The CDR3 covers 12 residues. A word on this clone: The antigen remains undetermined.

This chain joins TRBV30 and TRBJ2-1; D is ambiguous. The sequence came from an adult in good health. Sequencing was performed on peripheral blood, taken on day 0 of AZD1222 vaccination. In nucleotides, the CDR3 is TGTGCCTGGCATCCCCAGTACAATGAGCAGTTCTTC. It is translated as CAWHPQYNEQFF.